The table lists the clone carrying this T cell receptor beta chain with many counts. TCRdb reprocessed the 5' RACE reads via MiXCR and lists one record per CDR3 protein. The data show approximately 260,000 distinct CDR3 sequences, around 5.2% seen once. Trimming stripped 5 bases from V and 7 bases from J, with 14 bases between. CDR3 size: 13 residues. CDR1 is MNHEY and CDR2 is SVGEGT in the germline V gene. This record comes from a study of T cells after yellow fever vaccination. The receptor was isolated from a man aged 18 to 35 who received the YFV17D yellow fever vaccine. This sample comprised CD4+ T cells sorted from PBMCs, obtained on the day of the yellow fever booster vaccination. The chain carries TRBV6-2 or TRBV6-3 and TRBJ2-5, with D unclear. CDR3 sequence: CASSDPLWATQYF. The CDR3 nucleotides are TGTGCCAGCAGTGATCCTCTCTGGGCGACCCAGTACTTC.